This T cell receptor beta chain was retrieved from a study of chemoradiotherapy in HPV16-positive cancers. About the study: A couple of HPV16-positive patients' cells yielded candidate HPV-specific clones and common motifs. Study-level results: Non-HPV-specific T cells did not expand in tumors during treatment, whereas candidate HPV-specific clones and E7-related motifs did.

Generated by immunoSEQ multiplex PCR, the TCRdb table keeps only in-frame clones and is missing some. The sample yields fewer than 20,000 clones, roughly 73% seen once. Note on this clone: The antigen remains unidentified.

CDR1 and CDR2 from the germline V gene are LGHNA and YSLEER. This CDR3 is built from 17 residues. V lost 0 bases and J lost 3, with 17 bases in between. Sampling was performed from a patient who underwent chemoradiotherapy. The source is a human donor with HPV-associated anogenital cancer. The V and J genes are TRBV4-3 and TRBJ1-2; no clear D. The CDR3 DNA sequence: TGCGCCAGCAGCCAAGATACGGGGATAGGGCTCTACTATGGCTACACCTTC. Amino acids: CASSQDTGIGLYYGYTF.